This TCR beta chain was obtained from a study of cytomegalovirus exposure and HLA in healthy donors. Study-level findings and limits: A list of roughly 160 TCR beta chains associated with cytomegalovirus was given.

V shed 7 bases and J shed 7 bases, with 11 bases lying between them. Per the germline V gene, CDR1 is MNHEY and CDR2 is SVGAGI. This CDR3 has 13 amino acids. PCR used 60 Vbeta primers and 13 Jbeta primers. The repertoire was sequenced with immunoSEQ multiplex PCR; TCRdb's copy has only in-frame clones and lacks some. This sample's clone table lists fewer than 85,000 clones. As to this clone: Its antigen is currently unknown.

This sequence joins TRBV6-5 and TRBJ1-6; the D is unclear. Sequenced: PBMCs. The source is a man aged 50 to 59 in good health and CMV-seropositive. The CDR3 bases are TGTGCCAGCAAGCGGCTTTCCAATTCACCCCTCCACTTT. Its protein is CASKRLSNSPLHF.